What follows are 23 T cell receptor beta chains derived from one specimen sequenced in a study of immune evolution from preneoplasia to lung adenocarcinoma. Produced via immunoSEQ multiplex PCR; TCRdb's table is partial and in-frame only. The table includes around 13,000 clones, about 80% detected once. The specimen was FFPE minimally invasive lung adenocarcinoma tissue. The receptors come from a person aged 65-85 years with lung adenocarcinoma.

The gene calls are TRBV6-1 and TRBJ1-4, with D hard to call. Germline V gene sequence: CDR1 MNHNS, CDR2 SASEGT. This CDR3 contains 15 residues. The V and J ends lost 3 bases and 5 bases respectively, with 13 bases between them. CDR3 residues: CASSDKSLSNEKLFF. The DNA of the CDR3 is TGTGCCAGCAGTGATAAGTCACTGTCGAATGAAAAACTGTTTTTT.

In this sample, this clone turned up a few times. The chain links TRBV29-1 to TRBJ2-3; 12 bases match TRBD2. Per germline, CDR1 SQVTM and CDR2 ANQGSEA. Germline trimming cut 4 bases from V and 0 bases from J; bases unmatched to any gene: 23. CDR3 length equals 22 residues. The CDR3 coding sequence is TGCAGCGTTGCTACGGGGGATCAATTCGGGGGACTAGCGGGCTCTAGCACAGATACGCAGTATTTT. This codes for CSVATGDQFGGLAGSSTDTQYF.

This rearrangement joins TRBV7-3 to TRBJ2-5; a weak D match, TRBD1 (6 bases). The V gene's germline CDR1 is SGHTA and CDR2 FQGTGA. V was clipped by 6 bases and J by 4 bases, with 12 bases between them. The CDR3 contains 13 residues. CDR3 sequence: CASSRGHTETQYF. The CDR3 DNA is TGTGCCAGCAGTCGGGGACATACAGAGACCCAGTACTTC.

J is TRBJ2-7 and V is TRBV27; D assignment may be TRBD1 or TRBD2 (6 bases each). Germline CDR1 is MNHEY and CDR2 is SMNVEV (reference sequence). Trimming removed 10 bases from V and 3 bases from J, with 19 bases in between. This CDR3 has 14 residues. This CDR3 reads CATTPDGGLYEQYF. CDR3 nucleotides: TGTGCCACCACCCCCGACGGGGGCCTCTACGAGCAGTACTTC.

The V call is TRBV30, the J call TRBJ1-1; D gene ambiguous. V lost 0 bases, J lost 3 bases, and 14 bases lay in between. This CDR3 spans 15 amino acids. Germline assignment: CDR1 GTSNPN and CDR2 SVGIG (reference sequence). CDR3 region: CAWSVEEDEDTEAFF. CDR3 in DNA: TGTGCCTGGAGTGTAGAGGAGGATGAGGACACTGAAGCTTTCTTT.

The CDR3 is CASSQTGNTEAFF. The DNA of the CDR3 is TGTGCCAGCAGCCAAACAGGGAACACTGAAGCTTTCTTT. This chain connects TRBV16 to TRBJ1-1; D may be TRBD1 (5 bases). V lost 2 bases and J lost 1, with 5 bases in between. This CDR3 region has 13 residues. Germline CDR1 KGHSY, CDR2 FQNENV.

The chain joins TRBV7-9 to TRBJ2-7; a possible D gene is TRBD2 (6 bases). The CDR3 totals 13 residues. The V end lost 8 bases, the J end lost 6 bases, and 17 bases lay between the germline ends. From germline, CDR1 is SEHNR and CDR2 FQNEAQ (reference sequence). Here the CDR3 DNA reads TGTGCCAGCCTCGGTGGAGGGTCCGTCGAGCAGTACTTC. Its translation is CASLGGGSVEQYF.

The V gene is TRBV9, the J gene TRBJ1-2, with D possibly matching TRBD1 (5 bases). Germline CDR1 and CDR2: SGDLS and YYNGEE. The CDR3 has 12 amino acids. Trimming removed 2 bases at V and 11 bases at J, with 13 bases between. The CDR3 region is CASSVLTGRYTF. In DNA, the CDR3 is TGTGCCAGCAGCGTCCTAACAGGTCGATACACCTTC.

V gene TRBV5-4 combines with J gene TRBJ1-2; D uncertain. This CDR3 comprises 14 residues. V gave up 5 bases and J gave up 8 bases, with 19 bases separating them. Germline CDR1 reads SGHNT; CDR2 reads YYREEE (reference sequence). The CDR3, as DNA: TGTGCCAGCAGGCCCGGGAGCGACCAGTGGGGCTACACCTTC. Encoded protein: CASRPGSDQWGYTF.

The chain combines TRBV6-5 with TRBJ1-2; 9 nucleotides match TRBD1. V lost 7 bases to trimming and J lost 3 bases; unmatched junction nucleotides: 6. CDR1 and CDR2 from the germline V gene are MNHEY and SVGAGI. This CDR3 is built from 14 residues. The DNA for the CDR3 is TGTGCCAGCACCAGACAGGGGGGGGACTATGGCTACACCTTC. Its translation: CASTRQGGDYGYTF.

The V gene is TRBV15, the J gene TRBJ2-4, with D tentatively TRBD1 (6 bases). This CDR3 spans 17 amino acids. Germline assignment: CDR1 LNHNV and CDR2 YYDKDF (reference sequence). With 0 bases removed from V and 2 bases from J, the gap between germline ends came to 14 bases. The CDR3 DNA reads TGTGCCACCAGCAGAGAAGGAAGAGGGGGACCCAAAAACATTCAGTACTTC. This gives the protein CATSREGRGGPKNIQYF.

CDR3 in DNA: TGTGCCGCGGGGGTTATCTCCTACGAGCAGTACTTC. Its translation is CAAGVISYEQYF. V is TRBV30 and J is TRBJ2-7; 7 nucleotides agree with TRBD2. Germline V gives CDR1 GTSNPN, CDR2 SVGIG (reference sequence). The CDR3 length is 12 residues. With 8 bases clipped from V and 0 bases from J, the junction kept 4 bases outside the gene matches.

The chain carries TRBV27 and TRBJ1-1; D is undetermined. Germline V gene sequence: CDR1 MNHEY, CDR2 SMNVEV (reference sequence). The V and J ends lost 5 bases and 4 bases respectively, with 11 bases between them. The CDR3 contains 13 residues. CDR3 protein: CASSPPAGTEAFF. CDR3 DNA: TGTGCCAGCAGTCCTCCAGCGGGCACTGAAGCTTTCTTT.

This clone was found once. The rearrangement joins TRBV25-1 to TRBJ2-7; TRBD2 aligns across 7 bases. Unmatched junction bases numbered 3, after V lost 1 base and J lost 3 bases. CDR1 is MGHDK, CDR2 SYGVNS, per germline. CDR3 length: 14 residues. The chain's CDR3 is CASSEFGRNYEQYF. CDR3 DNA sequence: TGTGCCAGCAGTGAATTCGGGAGGAACTACGAGCAGTACTTC.

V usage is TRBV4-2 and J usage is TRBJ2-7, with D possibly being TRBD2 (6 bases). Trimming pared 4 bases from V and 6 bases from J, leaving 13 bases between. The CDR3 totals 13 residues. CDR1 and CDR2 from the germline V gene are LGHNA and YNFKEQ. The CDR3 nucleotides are TGTGCCAGCAGCCCGGGGGAAGAACGCGAGCAGTACTTC. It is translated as CASSPGEEREQYF.

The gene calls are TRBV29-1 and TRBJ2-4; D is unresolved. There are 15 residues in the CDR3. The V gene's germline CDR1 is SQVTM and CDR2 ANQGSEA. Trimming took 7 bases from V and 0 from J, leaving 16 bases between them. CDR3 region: CSATDENLAKNIQYF. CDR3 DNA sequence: TGCAGCGCAACGGACGAAAACTTAGCCAAAAACATTCAGTACTTC.

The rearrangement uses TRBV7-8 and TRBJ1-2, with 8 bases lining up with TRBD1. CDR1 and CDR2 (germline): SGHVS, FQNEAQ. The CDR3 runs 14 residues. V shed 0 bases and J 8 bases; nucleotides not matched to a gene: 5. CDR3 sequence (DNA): TGTGCCAGCAGCTTAGCGAGGACAGGGATGGGCTACACCTTC. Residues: CASSLARTGMGYTF.

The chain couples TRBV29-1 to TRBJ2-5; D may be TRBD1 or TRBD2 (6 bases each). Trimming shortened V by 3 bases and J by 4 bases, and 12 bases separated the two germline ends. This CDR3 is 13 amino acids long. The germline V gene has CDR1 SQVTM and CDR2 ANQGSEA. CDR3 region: CSVERGAGETQYF. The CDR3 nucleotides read TGCAGCGTTGAGAGGGGGGCCGGAGAGACCCAGTACTTC. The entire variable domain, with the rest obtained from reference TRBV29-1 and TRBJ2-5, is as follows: SAVISQKPSRDICQRGTSLTIQCQVDSQVTMMFWYRQQPGQSLTLIATANQGSEATYESGFVIDKFPISRPNLTFSTLTVSNMSPEDSSIYLCSVERGAGETQYFGPGTRLLVL.

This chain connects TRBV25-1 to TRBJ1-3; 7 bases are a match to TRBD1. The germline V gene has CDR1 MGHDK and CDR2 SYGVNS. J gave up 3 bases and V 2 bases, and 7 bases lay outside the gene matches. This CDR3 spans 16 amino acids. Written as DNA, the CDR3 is TGTGCCAGCAGTGAACTATTGTCAGGGGGTGGAAACACCATATATTTT. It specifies CASSELLSGGGNTIYF.

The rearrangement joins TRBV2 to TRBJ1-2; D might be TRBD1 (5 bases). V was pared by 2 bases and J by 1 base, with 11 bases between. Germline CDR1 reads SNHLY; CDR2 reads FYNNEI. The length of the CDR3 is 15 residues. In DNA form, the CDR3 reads TGTGCCAGCAGTGAATCGAGGCAGGGTAACTATGGCTACACCTTC. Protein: CASSESRQGNYGYTF.

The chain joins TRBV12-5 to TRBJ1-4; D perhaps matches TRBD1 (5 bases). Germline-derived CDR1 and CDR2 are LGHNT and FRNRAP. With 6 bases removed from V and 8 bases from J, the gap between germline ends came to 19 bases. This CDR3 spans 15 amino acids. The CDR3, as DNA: TGTGCTAGTGGGCCCCCAGTCAGAAAGGGGGAAAAACTGTTTTTT. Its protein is CASGPPVRKGEKLFF.

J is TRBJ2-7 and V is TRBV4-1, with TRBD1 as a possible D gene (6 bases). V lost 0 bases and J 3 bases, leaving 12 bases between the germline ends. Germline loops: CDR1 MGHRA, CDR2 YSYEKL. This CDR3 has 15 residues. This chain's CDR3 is CASSQDLRDNYEQYF. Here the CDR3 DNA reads TGCGCCAGCAGCCAAGATCTTCGGGACAACTACGAGCAGTACTTC.

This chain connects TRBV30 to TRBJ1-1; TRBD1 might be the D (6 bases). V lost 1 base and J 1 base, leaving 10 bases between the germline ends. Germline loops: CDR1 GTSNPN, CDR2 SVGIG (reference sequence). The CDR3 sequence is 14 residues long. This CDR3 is CAWSGNRENTEAFF. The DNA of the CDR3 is TGTGCCTGGAGTGGAAACAGGGAGAACACTGAAGCTTTCTTT.